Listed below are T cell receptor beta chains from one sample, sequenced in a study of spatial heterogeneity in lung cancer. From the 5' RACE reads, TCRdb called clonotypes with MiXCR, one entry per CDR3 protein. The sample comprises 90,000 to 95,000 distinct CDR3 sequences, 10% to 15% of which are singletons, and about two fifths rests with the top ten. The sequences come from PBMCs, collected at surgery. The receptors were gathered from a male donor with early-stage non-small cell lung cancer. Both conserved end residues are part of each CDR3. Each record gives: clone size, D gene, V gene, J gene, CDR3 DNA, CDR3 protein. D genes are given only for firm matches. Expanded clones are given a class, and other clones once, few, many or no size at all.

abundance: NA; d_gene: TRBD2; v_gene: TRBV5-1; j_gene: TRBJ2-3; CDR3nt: TGCGCCAGCAGCGTATCCGGGACTAGCGGGGAAACGCAGTATTTT; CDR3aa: CASSVSGTSGETQYF
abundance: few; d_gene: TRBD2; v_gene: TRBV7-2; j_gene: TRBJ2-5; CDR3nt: TGTGCCAGCAGCTTAGGAGGGACTAGCGGGGCGGGGACCCAGTACTTC; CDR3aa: CASSLGGTSGAGTQYF
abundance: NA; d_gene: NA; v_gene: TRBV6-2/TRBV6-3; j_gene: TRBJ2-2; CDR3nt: TGTGCCAGCAGTTACTTGGCAGGGGAATCCCCTAACACCGGGGAGCTGTTTTTT; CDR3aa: CASSYLAGESPNTGELFF
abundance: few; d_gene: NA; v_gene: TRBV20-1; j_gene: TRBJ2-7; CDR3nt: TGCAGTGCTAACAGGGCCTACGAGCAGTACTTC; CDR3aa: CSANRAYEQYF
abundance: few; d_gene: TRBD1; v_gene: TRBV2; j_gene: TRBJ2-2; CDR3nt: TGTGCCAGCCACCGGACAGGTAGCACCGGGGAGCTGTTTTTT; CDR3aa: CASHRTGSTGELFF
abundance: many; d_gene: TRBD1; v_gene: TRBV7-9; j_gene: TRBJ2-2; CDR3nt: TGTGCCAGCGGCCGGCAGGGGGCTAACACCGGGGAGCTGTTTTTT; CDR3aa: CASGRQGANTGELFF
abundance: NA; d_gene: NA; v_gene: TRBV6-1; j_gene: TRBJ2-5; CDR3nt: TGTGCCAGTTTACAGCAAGCTCAAGAGACCCAGTACTTC; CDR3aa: CASLQQAQETQYF
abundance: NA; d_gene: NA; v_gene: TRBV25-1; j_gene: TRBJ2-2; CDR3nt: TGTGCCAGCAGTGAATTAAGGACATCCAACACCGGGGAGCTGTTTTTT; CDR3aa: CASSELRTSNTGELFF
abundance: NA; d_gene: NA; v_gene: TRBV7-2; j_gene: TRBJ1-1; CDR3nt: TGTGCCAGCCATACGTCGGGGGCGGCTTTCTTT; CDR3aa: CASHTSGAAFF
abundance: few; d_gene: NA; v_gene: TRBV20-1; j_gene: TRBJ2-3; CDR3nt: TGCAGTGCTGAAGAACCGGGACTTGGATATTCCACAGATACGCAGTATTTT; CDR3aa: CSAEEPGLGYSTDTQYF
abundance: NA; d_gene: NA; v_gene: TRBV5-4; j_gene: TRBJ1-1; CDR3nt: TGTGCCAGCAGCTCGCGCGGGGGACGGACTGAAGCTTTCTTT; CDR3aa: CASSSRGGRTEAFF
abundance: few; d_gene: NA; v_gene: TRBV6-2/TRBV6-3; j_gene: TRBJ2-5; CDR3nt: TGTGCCAGCAGTTACGAACTAGCACAAGAGACCCAGTACTTC; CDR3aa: CASSYELAQETQYF
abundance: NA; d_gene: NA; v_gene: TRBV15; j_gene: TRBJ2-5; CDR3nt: TGTGCCACCAGGCGGGACAGCCAAGAGACCCAGTACTTC; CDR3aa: CATRRDSQETQYF
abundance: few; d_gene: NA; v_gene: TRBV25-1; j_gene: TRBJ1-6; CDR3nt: TGTGCCAGCAGTGGTTCCTATAATTCACCCCTCCACTTT; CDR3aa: CASSGSYNSPLHF
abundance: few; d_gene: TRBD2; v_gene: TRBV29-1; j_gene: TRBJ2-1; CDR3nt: TGCATGGGGGCGGGAGGGGCCTACAATGAGCAGTTCTTC; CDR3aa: CMGAGGAYNEQFF
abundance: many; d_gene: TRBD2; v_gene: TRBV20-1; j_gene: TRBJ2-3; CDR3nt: TGCAGTGCTCCCCGTACTAGCGGGAGAATAGGGCCAGATACGCAGTATTTT; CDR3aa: CSAPRTSGRIGPDTQYF